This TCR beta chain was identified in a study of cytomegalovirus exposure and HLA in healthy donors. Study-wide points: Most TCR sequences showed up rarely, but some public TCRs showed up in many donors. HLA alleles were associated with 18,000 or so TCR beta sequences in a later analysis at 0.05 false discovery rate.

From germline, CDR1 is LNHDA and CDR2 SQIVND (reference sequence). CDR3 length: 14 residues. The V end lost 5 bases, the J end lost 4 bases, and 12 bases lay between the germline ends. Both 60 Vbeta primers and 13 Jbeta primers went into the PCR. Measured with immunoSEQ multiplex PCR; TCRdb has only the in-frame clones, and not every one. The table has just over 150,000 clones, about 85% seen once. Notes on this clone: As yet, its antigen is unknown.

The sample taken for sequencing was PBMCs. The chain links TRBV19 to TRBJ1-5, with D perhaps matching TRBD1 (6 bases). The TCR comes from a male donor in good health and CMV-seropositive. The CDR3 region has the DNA TGTGCCAGTAGTTTTTTGGACAGTAATCAGCCCCAGCATTTT. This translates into CASSFLDSNQPQHF.